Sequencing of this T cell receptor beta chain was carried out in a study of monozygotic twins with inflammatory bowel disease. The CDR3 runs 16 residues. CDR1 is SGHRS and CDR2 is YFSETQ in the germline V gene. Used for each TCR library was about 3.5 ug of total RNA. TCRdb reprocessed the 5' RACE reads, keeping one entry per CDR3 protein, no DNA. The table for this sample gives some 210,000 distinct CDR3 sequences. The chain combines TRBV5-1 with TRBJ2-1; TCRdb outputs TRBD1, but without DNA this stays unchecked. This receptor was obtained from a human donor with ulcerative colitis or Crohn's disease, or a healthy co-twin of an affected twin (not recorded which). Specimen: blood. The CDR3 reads CASSFLTGTGGDEQFF.